Below are 12 T cell receptor beta chains sequenced from a single sample in a study of blood T cell repertoires in COVID-19. Profiling relied on immunoSEQ multiplex PCR, and the TCRdb table lists in-frame clones only, not all of them. Here the sample spans approximately 99,000 clones, 70% to 90% being singletons. Sequenced input: peripheral blood. The origin of the receptors is a man in his forties or fifties with COVID-19, enrolled during active disease.

The chain couples TRBV9 to TRBJ1-1; tentative D call: TRBD1 (5 bases). The CDR3 is made up of 15 amino acids. Germline V gives CDR1 SGDLS, CDR2 YYNGEE. With 0 bases removed from V and 1 base from J, the gap between germline ends came to 10 bases. In DNA form, the CDR3 reads TGTGCCAGCAGCGTAGTGCTGGGGGGGAACACTGAAGCTTTCTTT. This codes for CASSVVLGGNTEAFF.

This chain connects TRBV7-6 to TRBJ2-7; D ambiguous. Germline CDR1 is SGHVS and CDR2 is FNYEAQ. V lost 1 base to trimming and J lost 0 bases, with 10 bases between them. This CDR3 spans 15 amino acids. Here the CDR3 reads CASSLGSFGSYEQYF. The CDR3 DNA sequence: TGTGCCAGCAGCTTAGGATCATTCGGCTCCTACGAGCAGTACTTC. Full variable domain (missing parts from reference TRBV7-6 and TRBJ2-7): GAGVSQSPRYKVTKRGQDVALRCDPISGHVSLYWYRQALGQGPEFLTYFNYEAQQDKSGLPNDRFSAERPEGSISTLTIQRTEQRDSAMYRCASSLGSFGSYEQYFGPGTRLTVT.

The chain is built from TRBV3-1 (or the pseudogene TRBV3-2) and TRBJ2-3, with TRBD2 as a possible D gene (6 bases). The CDR3 contains 14 residues. Trimming removed 0 bases from V and 5 bases from J, with 9 bases in between. Germline loops: CDR1 LGHDT, CDR2 YNNKEL (reference sequence). As DNA, the CDR3 is TGTGCCAGCAGCCAAGAGACTAGACGAGATACGCAGTATTTT. Translated, it gives CASSQETRRDTQYF.

This clone was counted between two and nine times. The rearrangement joins TRBV5-5 to TRBJ1-6; 8 nucleotides line up with TRBD1. With 3 bases clipped from V and 6 bases from J, the junction kept 8 bases outside the gene matches. The CDR3 length is 16 residues. Germline-derived CDR1 and CDR2 are SGHKS and YYEKEE (reference sequence). CDR3 bases: TGTGCCAGCAGCTCCGGGACAGGACGGGGTAATTCACCCCTCCACTTT. Residues: CASSSGTGRGNSPLHF.

This clone was counted a single time. The chain is built from TRBV5-4 and TRBJ1-2; TRBD1 is a possible D gene (6 bases). The CDR3 runs 16 residues. Trimming left V 1 base short and J 4 bases short, with 17 bases between. Germline CDR1 is SGHNT and CDR2 is YYREEE (reference sequence). Here the CDR3 reads CASSLLAGAVSYGYTF. The DNA for the CDR3 is TGTGCCAGCAGCTTGTTGGCAGGGGCAGTAAGCTATGGCTACACCTTC.

The J gene is TRBJ1-2, the V gene TRBV7-9; tentative D call: TRBD1 (6 bases). Germline CDR1 SEHNR, CDR2 FQNEAQ (reference sequence). The CDR3 consists of 12 residues. With 5 bases removed from V and 8 bases from J, the gap between germline ends came to 12 bases. CDR3 loop: CASSGNREGYTF. CDR3 nucleotides: TGTGCCAGCAGCGGTAACAGGGAAGGCTACACCTTC.

This rearrangement joins TRBV5-5 to TRBJ1-2; tentatively, D is TRBD1 (6 bases). The germline V gene encodes CDR1 SGHKS and CDR2 YYEKEE (reference sequence). With 4 bases removed from V and 7 bases from J, the gap between germline ends came to 20 bases. The length of the CDR3 is 15 residues. The CDR3 bases are TGTGCCAGCAGCCAGACCGGGACATCCAGTGGTGGCTACACCTTC. Protein: CASSQTGTSSGGYTF.

This rearrangement joins TRBV21-1 to TRBJ1-2; the table's TRBD1 call for D was not verified on the DNA. TRBV21-1 is assigned pseudogene status. The CDR3 has 15 residues. CDR3 nucleotides: TGTGCCAGCAGCAAATTTAAGGGGCGGTACTATGGCTACACCTTC. Translation: CASSKFKGRYYGYTF.

The chain employs TRBV6-5 and TRBJ2-4; 7 nucleotides agree with TRBD2. J was trimmed by 8 bases and V by 6 bases; bases with no gene match: 10. This CDR3 spans 14 amino acids. Germline assignment: CDR1 MNHEY and CDR2 SVGAGI. In nucleotides, the CDR3 is TGTGCCAGCAGCCTCCGGGAGGCGCCAGACATTCAGTACTTC. The encoded protein is CASSLREAPDIQYF.

The rearrangement links TRBV20-1 to TRBJ2-4; the match to TRBD2 covers 8 bases. This CDR3 is built from 15 residues. J lost 8 bases, V lost 3 bases, and 12 bases had no gene match. The germline V gene encodes CDR1 DFQATT and CDR2 SNEGSKA (reference sequence). DNA for the CDR3: TGCAGTGCTAGTTCCGCGGGGGGCGGCCGGTACATTCAGTACTTC. Translation gives CSASSAGGGRYIQYF.

This rearrangement joins TRBV19 to TRBJ1-1; TRBD1 matches 7 bases. Germline CDR1 LNHDA, CDR2 SQIVND (reference sequence). With 1 base clipped from V and 7 bases from J, the junction kept 6 bases outside the gene matches. The CDR3 extends over 14 amino acids. DNA of the CDR3: TGTGCCAGTAGTATAGCGACAGGGAGTATTGAAGCTTTCTTT. Protein: CASSIATGSIEAFF.

This clone came up once. The rearrangement joins TRBV12-3 or TRBV12-4 to TRBJ2-7; 7 nucleotides match TRBD1. Germline trimming cut 2 bases from V and 5 bases from J; bases unmatched to any gene: 3. The CDR3 loop spans 13 amino acids. The CDR3 bases are TGTGCCAGCAGTTTATACGGGACAGACGAGCAGTACTTC. The encoded protein is CASSLYGTDEQYF.